This T cell receptor beta chain was observed in a study of OX40 agonist ivuxolimab in advanced cancers. Clones were sequenced by immunoSEQ multiplex PCR, and TCRdb holds only the in-frame ones, with some missing. The repertoire includes 55,000 to 75,000 clones, 86% of them detected once, and 0.75% sits in the top ten. The receptor's source is an adult with an advanced solid tumor such as melanoma, head and neck, liver or kidney cancer. This specimen was CD4+ or CD8+ T cells sorted from blood, taken in a trial of the OX40 agonist ivuxolimab.

CDR3 sequence reads: CASSPTGGYSSYEQYF. The CDR3 bases are TGTGCCAGCAGCCCGACAGGTGGTTACTCCTCCTACGAGCAGTACTTC. The chain recombines TRBV7-6 with TRBJ2-7; weak D call: TRBD1 (6 bases). Germline V gene lookup returns CDR1 SGHVS and CDR2 FNYEAQ. V was trimmed by 5 bases and J by 0 bases, leaving 17 bases between them. The CDR3 spans 16 residues.